The clone carrying this TCR beta chain was observed once. This entry is derived from a study of memory CD4+ T cells and cytomegalovirus serostatus. The CDR3 is made up of 18 amino acids. V trimming: 4 bases; J trimming: 2 bases; junction bases outside the gene matches: 14. Germline V gene lookup returns CDR1 SGHAT and CDR2 FQNNGV. Profiled with immunoSEQ multiplex PCR; TCRdb holds only in-frame clones, not every one. The sample lists about 64,000 clones, roughly four fifths occurring once. Single viable CD3+CD4+CD8-CD45RO+ cells were sorted as the memory CD4+ T cells. The material sequenced was memory CD4+ T cells from blood. The TCR was taken from an adult in good health and CMV-seronegative. J is TRBJ1-3 and V is TRBV11-2; TRBD1 agrees at 7 bases. Written as DNA, the CDR3 is TGTGCCAGCAGCTCCTTAGGGGAATGGACAGGAGCTGGAAACACCATATATTTT. Translation gives CASSSLGEWTGAGNTIYF.